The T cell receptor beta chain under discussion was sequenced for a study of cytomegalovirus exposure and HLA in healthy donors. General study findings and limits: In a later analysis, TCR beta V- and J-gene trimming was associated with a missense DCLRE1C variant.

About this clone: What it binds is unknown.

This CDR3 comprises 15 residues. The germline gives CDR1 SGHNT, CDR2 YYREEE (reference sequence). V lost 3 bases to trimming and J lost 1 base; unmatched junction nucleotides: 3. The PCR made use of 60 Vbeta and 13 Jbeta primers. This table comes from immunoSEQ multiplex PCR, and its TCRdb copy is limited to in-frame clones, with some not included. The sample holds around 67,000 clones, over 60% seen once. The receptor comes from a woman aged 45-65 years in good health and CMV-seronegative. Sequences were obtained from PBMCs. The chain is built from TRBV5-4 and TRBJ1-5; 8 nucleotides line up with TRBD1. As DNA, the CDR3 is TGTGCCAGCAGCTGGGGGACAGGCAGCAATCAGCCCCAGCATTTT. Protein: CASSWGTGSNQPQHF.